The rows below give T cell receptor beta chains drawn from one sample of a study of graft-versus-host responses after intestinal transplantation. Measured with immunoSEQ multiplex PCR; TCRdb has only the in-frame clones, and not every one. The sample has about 97,000 clones; more than 80% are singletons. This material consisted of PBMCs, taken 450 to 480 days after intestinal transplant. The receptors originated from a human patient who received an intestinal transplant, so some T cells may come from the graft donor. The CDR3 runs from the conserved cysteine through the conserved F or W.

V	CDR3
TRBV6-6	CASTEQGHSNQPQHF
TRBV6-5	CASSYSIQRNTEAFF
TRBV9	CASSVVSSGGNEQFF
TRBV2	CASSKSGGRGETQYF
TRBV13	CASRLSGPYEQYF
TRBV7-9	CASSLLDNFYEQYF
TRBV11-2	CASSLGQSSYNSPLHF
TRBV4-1	CASSQVRLALRNEQFF
TRBV7-6	CASSPGPHYGYTF
TRBV25-1	CASSETRGYEQYF
TRBV9	CASSVGGTRQETQYF
TRBV5-6	CASSLGGGELFF
TRBV6-5	CASSPWGGTEAFF
TRBV5-4	CASSAEEETQYF
TRBV7-9	CATGENSPLHF
TRBV11-2	CASSPDHSPLHF
TRBV29-1	CSVEDTPPGGLTDTQYF
TRBV6-5	CASSWDRGSYEQYF
TRBV7-3	CASSLSAGTDTQYF
TRBV6-1	CASSGTSGGANEQYF
TRBV6-4	CASSDDRDNSPLHF
TRBV6-1	CASSEPAGDLTYEQYF
TRBV6-5	CASSYMGVPYEQYF
TRBV7-3	CASSLMALSNTGELFF
TRBV7-2	CAPINANYGYTF
TRBV15	CATSRDPTGYEQYF